The entry below gives a single T cell receptor beta chain sequence along with its context. The target antigen is unknown. TCRdb fed the 5' RACE reads into MiXCR, producing one record per CDR3 protein. The sample lists 600,000 to 850,000 distinct CDR3 sequences, about 20% seen once, with 13% in the top ten. The sample comes from a study of identical twins. Looked up from germline, CDR1 is MNHEY and CDR2 is SVGEGT. The CDR3 contains 14 residues. With 6 bases removed from V and 2 bases from J, the gap between germline ends came to 14 bases. Study findings and constraints: Cord blood beta clonotypes present at high abundance carried fewer insertions; no such pattern appeared in memory repertoires.

This sample also belongs to another study, concerning T cells expressing NK-cell markers.

The sample was PBMCs. The receptor was isolated from a woman aged 18-29 years in good health. The chain employs TRBV6-2 or TRBV6-3 and TRBJ2-7; D uncertain. In DNA form, the CDR3 reads TGTGCCAGCAGGACGATCGACGGTACCTACGAGCAGTACTTC. It yields the protein CASRTIDGTYEQYF.